The clone carrying this TCR beta chain was seen just once. The V end lost 4 bases, the J end lost 0 bases, and 6 bases lay between the germline ends. Germline-derived CDR1 and CDR2 are MNHNS and SASEGT. The CDR3 extends over 14 amino acids. These data are taken from a study of blood T cells in healthy people across ages. Then a second PCR, running roughly 7 to 11 cycles, was carried out with a sample-barcoded 5' primer and a J-beta primer mix. TCRdb reprocessed the 5' RACE reads via MiXCR and lists one record per CDR3 protein. Altogether a few hundred thousand distinct CDR3 sequences are present, about a quarter being singletons, with the ten largest covering 3% to 4%. The sample was also linked to a second study, of T cells of mothers and their children.

This chain joins TRBV6-1 and TRBJ2-2; D not resolved. Sequencing used blood. The receptor comes from a boy aged 2-9 years in good health. CDR3 residues: CASSADPNTGELFF. Here the CDR3 DNA reads TGTGCCAGCAGTGCCGACCCGAACACCGGGGAGCTGTTTTTT.